These 15 T cell receptor beta chains came from one sample sequenced in a study of shared clonotypes between healthy human individuals. Using immunoSEQ multiplex PCR, the repertoire was profiled, and TCRdb retains in-frame clones only, with some absent. The sample has fewer than 550,000 clones, around 79% seen once. The sample consisted of PBMCs. These receptors were taken from a woman in her thirties or forties in good health. Some clones in this sample may be carry-over from other donors' samples.

V gene TRBV5-6 combines with J gene TRBJ2-7; TRBD1 matches 9 bases. The CDR3 has 14 residues. With 2 bases clipped from V and 3 bases from J, the junction kept 3 bases outside the gene matches. The germline gives CDR1 SGHDT, CDR2 YYEEEE. This chain's CDR3 is CASSFLDRGYEQYF. The CDR3 DNA sequence: TGTGCCAGCAGCTTTCTGGACAGGGGCTACGAGCAGTACTTC. Complete variable domain (other parts from reference TRBV5-6 and TRBJ2-7): DAGVTQSPTHLIKTRGQQVTLRCSPKSGHDTVSWYQQALGQGPQFIFQYYEEEERQRGNFPDRFSGHQFPNYSSELNVNALLLGDSALYLCASSFLDRGYEQYFGPGTRLTVT.

This clone was detected only a few times. CDR3 amino acids: CASRRSGGETQYF. CDR3 sequence (DNA): TGTGCCAGCAGGCGGAGTGGAGGGGAGACCCAGTACTTC. The chain links TRBV7-2 to TRBJ2-5; a weak D match, TRBD2 (6 bases). Deletions cut 6 bases from V and 5 bases from J, with 13 bases between. The germline V gene has CDR1 SGHTA and CDR2 FQGNSA. The CDR3 totals 13 residues.

The chain is built from TRBV19 and TRBJ2-4, with D perhaps matching TRBD2 (6 bases). Germline-derived CDR1 and CDR2 are LNHDA and SQIVND (reference sequence). CDR3 length equals 15 residues. Deletions cut 1 base from V and 4 bases from J, with 11 bases between. The CDR3 region is CASSIGEVGKNIQYF. The CDR3 nucleotides read TGTGCCAGTAGTATAGGGGAGGTGGGGAAAAACATTCAGTACTTC.

The rearrangement uses TRBV28 and TRBJ1-6; D not certain. CDR1 is MDHEN and CDR2 is SYDVKM in the germline V gene. The CDR3 is made up of 13 amino acids. Trimming left V 7 bases short and J 7 bases short, with 11 bases between. CDR3 bases: TGTGCCAGCACTCCAGAACCCAATTCACCCCTCCACTTT. Amino acid sequence: CASTPEPNSPLHF.

The V and J genes are TRBV7-9 and TRBJ2-5; D tentatively fits TRBD1 or TRBD2 (6 bases each). CDR1 is SEHNR, CDR2 FQNEAQ, per germline (reference sequence). Trimming shortened V by 5 bases and J by 2 bases, and 15 bases separated the two germline ends. CDR3 length: 15 residues. The CDR3 sequence is CASSPHLGGQETQYF. In nucleotides, the CDR3 is TGTGCCAGCAGCCCCCATCTAGGGGGGCAAGAGACCCAGTACTTC.

The rearrangement uses TRBV11-2 and TRBJ2-7; TRBD2 aligns across 12 bases. V trimming: 6 bases; J trimming: 2 bases; junction bases outside the gene matches: 2. Germline V gene data show CDR1 as SGHAT and CDR2 as FQNNGV. CDR3 length: 14 residues. The CDR3 is CASRWTSGTYEQYF. Here the CDR3 DNA reads TGTGCCAGCAGATGGACTAGCGGGACCTACGAGCAGTACTTC. Variable domain in full (rest from reference TRBV11-2 and TRBJ2-7): EAGVAQSPRYKIIEKRQSVAFWCNPISGHATLYWYQQILGQGPKLLIQFQNNGVVDDSQLPKDRFSAERLKGVDSTLKIQPAKLEDSAVYLCASRWTSGTYEQYFGPGTRLTVT.

This clone was counted only a few times. The chain is built from TRBV7-2 and TRBJ2-1; 12 bases map to TRBD2. This CDR3 is 16 amino acids long. The junction had 9 bases not matched to a gene; V was cut back by 4 bases and J by 8 bases. Looked up from germline, CDR1 is SGHTA and CDR2 is FQGNSA. CDR3 bases: TGTGCCAGCAGCTCCCCCAGGACTAGCGGGAAGGATGAGCAGTTCTTC. Translated: CASSSPRTSGKDEQFF.

The chain has TRBV9 and TRBJ2-3; D gene ambiguous. The CDR3 sequence is 14 residues long. V was pared by 0 bases and J by 0 bases, with 5 bases between. Germline V CDR1 and CDR2: SGDLS, YYNGEE. CDR3 sequence (DNA): TGTGCCAGCAGCGTAGGCTCTAGCACAGATACGCAGTATTTT. Protein: CASSVGSSTDTQYF.

This chain joins TRBV21-1 and TRBJ1-4. TRBV21-1 corresponds to a pseudogene. The CDR3 length is 18 residues. DNA for the CDR3: TGTGCCAGCAGCAAAGGGTGGTTGGCGGGTGCAACTAATGAAAAACTGTTTTTT. Translated, it gives CASSKGWLAGATNEKLFF.

This clone appeared a few times. The rearrangement links TRBV30 to TRBJ1-1; D possibly corresponds to TRBD1 (5 bases). In germline, CDR1 is GTSNPN, CDR2 SVGIG (reference sequence). This CDR3 region has 14 residues. The V end lost 1 base, the J end lost 0 bases, and 9 bases lay between the germline ends. Here the CDR3 reads CAWSAEGLNTEAFF. The DNA for the CDR3 is TGTGCCTGGAGTGCGGAGGGGTTGAACACTGAAGCTTTCTTT.

The chain recombines TRBV10-3 with TRBJ2-7, with TRBD2 matching 10 bases. V lost 5 bases, J lost 7 bases, and 11 bases stayed unmatched. Germline assignment: CDR1 ENHRY and CDR2 SYGVKD. The length of the CDR3 is 15 residues. The CDR3 spells CAISPQREGPGEQYF. CDR3 nucleotide sequence: TGTGCCATCAGTCCGCAGCGGGAGGGCCCGGGGGAGCAGTACTTC.

The rearrangement uses TRBV18 and TRBJ2-2, with 9 bases lining up with TRBD1. Germline V gene sequence: CDR1 KGHSH, CDR2 LQKENI. The V segment lost 2 bases and the J segment 4 bases; nucleotides outside the gene matches: 8. There are 17 residues in the CDR3. The DNA of the CDR3 is TGTGCCAGCTCACCAATTCCGGGACAGGGATTCACCGGGGAGCTGTTTTTT. This codes for CASSPIPGQGFTGELFF.

The rearrangement links TRBV18 to TRBJ2-7, with TRBD1 identical over 7 bases. V was clipped by 3 bases and J by 0 bases; unmatched bases: 8. This CDR3 has 16 amino acids. Germline V gene lookup returns CDR1 KGHSH and CDR2 LQKENI. This chain's CDR3 is CASSPAGTEFSYEQYF. The CDR3 DNA sequence: TGTGCCAGCTCACCCGCCGGGACAGAGTTCTCCTACGAGCAGTACTTC.

V gene TRBV30 combines with J gene TRBJ1-2; D is possibly TRBD1 (5 bases). Germline V gives CDR1 GTSNPN, CDR2 SVGIG (reference sequence). Trimming took off 4 bases at V and 3 bases at J, with 12 bases between the two ends. The CDR3 sequence is 13 residues long. In DNA form, the CDR3 reads TGTGCCTGGACCAGGGCCCCTGACTATGGCTACACCTTC. The encoded protein is CAWTRAPDYGYTF.

This clone occurred a few times. The rearrangement uses TRBV9 and TRBJ2-1, with D tentatively TRBD1 (6 bases). Between the trimmed V and J ends, which lost 3 bases and 6 bases, there was a span of 10 bases. This CDR3 is 13 amino acids long. From germline, CDR1 is SGDLS and CDR2 YYNGEE. CDR3 in amino acids: CASSAQTGNEQFF. CDR3 in DNA: TGTGCCAGCAGCGCCCAGACAGGCAATGAGCAGTTCTTC.